This T cell receptor beta chain was retrieved from a study of STAT5B mutations in CD4+ large granular lymphocyte leukemia. Original data processing: The detection floor for productive clonotype frequency was 2.59 x 10-5. The data were produced by immunoSEQ multiplex PCR, yet TCRdb's version contains in-frame clones alone and is incomplete. That table gives V, J and clone size, and the DNA gave D and trimming. The sample includes around 34,000 clones, over 80% of them seen just once. On this clone: The antigen is not known.

Trimming took off 2 bases at V and 8 bases at J, with 9 bases between the two ends. This CDR3 comprises 12 residues. The V gene's germline CDR1 is SGHTA and CDR2 FQGNSA. Study results and caveats: No patients shared main leukemic clonotypes, though about 25% appeared at low frequency elsewhere. 8/27 top patient clones versus 2/35 control clones were TRBV06-family. Data were not HLA-matched across samples.

Sequencing was performed on CD4+ T cells from blood buffy coats. The TCR originated in a human donor in good health. The rearrangement joins TRBV7-2 to TRBJ1-1; D is unresolved. The CDR3 nucleotides read TGTGCCAGCAGCTTAATGGCAACCGAAGCTTTCTTT. This codes for CASSLMATEAFF.